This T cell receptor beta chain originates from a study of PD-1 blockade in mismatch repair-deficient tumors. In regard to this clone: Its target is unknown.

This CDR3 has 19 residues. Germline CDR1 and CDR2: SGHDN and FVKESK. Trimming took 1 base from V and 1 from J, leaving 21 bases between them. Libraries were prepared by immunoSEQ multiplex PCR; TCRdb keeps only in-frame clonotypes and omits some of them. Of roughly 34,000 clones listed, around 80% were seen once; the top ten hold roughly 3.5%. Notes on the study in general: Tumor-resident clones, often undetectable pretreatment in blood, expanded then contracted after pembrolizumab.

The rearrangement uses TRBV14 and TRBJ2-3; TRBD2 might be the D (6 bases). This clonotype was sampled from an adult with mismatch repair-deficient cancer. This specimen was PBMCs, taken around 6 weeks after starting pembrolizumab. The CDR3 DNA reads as TGTGCCAGCAGCCAAGTTGGAGGGCTCGCTTACTGGGGCACAGATACGCAGTATTTT. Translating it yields CASSQVGGLAYWGTDTQYF.